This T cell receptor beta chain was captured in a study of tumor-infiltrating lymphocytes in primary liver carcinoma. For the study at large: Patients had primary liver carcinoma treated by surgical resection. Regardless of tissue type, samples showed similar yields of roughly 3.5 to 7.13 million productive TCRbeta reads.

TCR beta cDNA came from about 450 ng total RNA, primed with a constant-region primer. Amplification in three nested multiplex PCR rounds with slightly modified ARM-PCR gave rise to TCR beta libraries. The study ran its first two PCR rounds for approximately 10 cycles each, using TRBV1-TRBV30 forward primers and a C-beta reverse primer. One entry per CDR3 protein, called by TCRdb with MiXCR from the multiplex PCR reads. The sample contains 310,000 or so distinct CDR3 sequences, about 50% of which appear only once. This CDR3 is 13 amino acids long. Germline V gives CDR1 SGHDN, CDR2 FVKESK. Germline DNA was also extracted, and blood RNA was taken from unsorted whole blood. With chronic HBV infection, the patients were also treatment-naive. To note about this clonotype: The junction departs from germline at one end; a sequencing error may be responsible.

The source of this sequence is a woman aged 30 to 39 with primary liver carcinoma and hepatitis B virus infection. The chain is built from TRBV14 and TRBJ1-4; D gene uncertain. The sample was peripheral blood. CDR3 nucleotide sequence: TGTGCCAGCAATCGGAATCTTCGGGAAAAACTGTTGTTT. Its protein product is CASNRNLREKLLF.